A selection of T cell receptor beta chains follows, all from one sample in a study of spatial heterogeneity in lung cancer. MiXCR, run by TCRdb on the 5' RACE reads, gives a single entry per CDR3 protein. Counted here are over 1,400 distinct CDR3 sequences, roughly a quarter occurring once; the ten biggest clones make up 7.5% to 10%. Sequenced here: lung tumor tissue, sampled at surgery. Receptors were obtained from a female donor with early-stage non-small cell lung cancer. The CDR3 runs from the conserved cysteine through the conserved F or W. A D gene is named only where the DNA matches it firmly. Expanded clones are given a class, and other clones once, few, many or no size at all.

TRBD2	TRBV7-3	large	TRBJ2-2	CASSQSLAGVATGELFF	TGTGCCAGCAGCCAATCCCTAGCGGGAGTCGCCACCGGGGAGCTGTTTTTT
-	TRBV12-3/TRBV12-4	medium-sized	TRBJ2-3	CASSFILDYLTDTQYF	TGTGCCAGCAGTTTCATCCTTGACTACCTAACAGATACGCAGTATTTT
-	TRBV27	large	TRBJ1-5	CASSLSSGPQHF	TGTGCCAGCAGTTTATCTTCGGGGCCCCAGCATTTT
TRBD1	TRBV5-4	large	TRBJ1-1	CASRAGTGNTEAFF	TGTGCCAGCAGGGCCGGGACAGGGAACACTGAAGCTTTCTTT
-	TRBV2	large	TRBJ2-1	CASSEAGPYNEQFF	TGTGCCAGCAGTGAAGCGGGGCCCTACAATGAGCAGTTCTTC
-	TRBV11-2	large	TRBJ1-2	CASSKISTGKNYGYTF	TGTGCCAGCAGCAAGATCTCGACAGGAAAGAACTATGGCTACACCTTC
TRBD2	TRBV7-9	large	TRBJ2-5	CASSQAGVSQETQYF	TGTGCCAGCAGCCAAGCGGGGGTATCCCAAGAGACCCAGTACTTC
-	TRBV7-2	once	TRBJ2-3	CASSLEGATQYF	TGTGCCAGCAGCTTAGAGGGAGCTACGCAGTATTTT
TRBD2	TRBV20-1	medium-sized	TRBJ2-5	CSARGLAGGSIIEETQYF	TGCAGTGCCCGAGGACTAGCGGGAGGATCGATTATAGAAGAGACCCAGTACTTC
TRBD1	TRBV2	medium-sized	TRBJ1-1	CASPPGQGWTEAFF	TGTGCCAGTCCGCCGGGACAGGGATGGACTGAAGCTTTCTTT
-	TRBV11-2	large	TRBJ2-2	CASSFGRNTGELFF	TGTGCCAGCAGCTTCGGAAGGAACACCGGGGAGCTGTTTTTT
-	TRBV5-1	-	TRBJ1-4	CASSSDGRGEKLFF	TGCGCCAGCAGCTCGGACGGCCGAGGTGAAAAACTGTTTTTT
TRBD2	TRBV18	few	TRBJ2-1	CASSPKRDDNEQFF	TGTGCCAGCTCACCCAAGCGGGATGACAATGAGCAGTTCTTC
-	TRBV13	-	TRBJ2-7	CASSPRGEGRYEQYF	TGTGCCAGCAGCCCCAGAGGAGAGGGGCGGTACGAGCAGTACTTC
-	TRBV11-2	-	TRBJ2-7	CASSLGDGYEQYF	TGTGCCAGCAGCCTGGGGGACGGCTACGAGCAGTACTTC
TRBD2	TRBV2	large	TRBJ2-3	CASSQGLAGTTDTQYF	TGTGCCAGCAGCCAAGGACTAGCGGGAACTACAGATACGCAGTATTTT
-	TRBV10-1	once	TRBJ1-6	CASSDGNSPLHF	TGCGCCAGCAGTGATGGGAATTCACCCCTCCACTTT
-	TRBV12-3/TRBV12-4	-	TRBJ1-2	CASSLARGRGGYTF	TGTGCCAGCAGTTTAGCCCGGGGACGAGGGGGCTACACCTTC
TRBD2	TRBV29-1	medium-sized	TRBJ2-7	CSVGGLGFWEQYF	TGCAGCGTTGGCGGACTAGGGTTTTGGGAGCAGTACTTC
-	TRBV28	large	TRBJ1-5	CASRDPDQPQHF	TGTGCCAGCCGGGACCCGGACCAGCCCCAGCATTTT
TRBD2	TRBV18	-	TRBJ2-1	CASSPPAGGPEQFF	TGTGCCAGCTCACCACCGGCGGGAGGTCCTGAGCAGTTCTTC
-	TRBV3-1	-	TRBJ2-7	CASSQGAGQYSEQYF	TGTGCCAGCAGCCAAGGGGCTGGGCAATATAGCGAGCAGTACTTC